The 15 T cell receptor beta chains below were found in one sample sequenced in a study of blood T cells in healthy people across ages. A sample-barcoded 5' primer and a J-beta primer mix were used in a second PCR of roughly 7 to 12 cycles. From the 5' RACE reads, TCRdb called clonotypes with MiXCR, one entry per CDR3 protein. The profile shows roughly 720,000 distinct CDR3 sequences, 53% of them singletons. The sequenced sample was blood. Every receptor here comes from an elderly man in good health.

This clonotype showed up just a few times. The chain couples TRBV7-3 to TRBJ1-2, with D unresolved. Germline-derived CDR1 and CDR2 are SGHTA and FQGTGA. V gave up 2 bases and J gave up 5 bases, with 9 bases separating them. This CDR3 contains 13 residues. The CDR3 region is CASSLGPPYGYTF. In nucleotides, the CDR3 is TGTGCCAGCAGCTTAGGTCCGCCTTATGGCTACACCTTC.

This clonotype was counted only a few times. The rearrangement links TRBV10-3 to TRBJ2-1, with 13 positions matching TRBD2. CDR1 and CDR2 (germline): ENHRY, SYGVKD. The CDR3 consists of 15 residues. J was trimmed by 7 bases and V by 8 bases; bases with no gene match: 8. The CDR3 nucleotides are TGTGCCATCGGGACTAGCGGGATAAGCAAGAATGAGCAGTTCTTC. As protein: CAIGTSGISKNEQFF.

The rearrangement uses TRBV3-1 and TRBJ2-3; D is unresolved. This CDR3 region has 15 residues. Deletions cut 0 bases from V and 2 bases from J, with 9 bases between. Germline CDR1 reads LGHDT; CDR2 reads YNNKEL (reference sequence). The CDR3 loop reads CASSQDPGLTDTQYF. The CDR3 nucleotides are TGTGCCAGCAGCCAAGATCCGGGCCTCACAGATACGCAGTATTTT.

This clonotype has at least ten counts. The CDR3 loop is CSAGGTSGTYEQYF. The CDR3 DNA sequence: TGCAGCGCAGGGGGGACTAGCGGAACCTACGAGCAGTACTTC. V gene TRBV29-1 combines with J gene TRBJ2-7, with 11 bases matching TRBD2. CDR1 and CDR2 (germline): SQVTM, ANQGSEA. CDR3 size: 14 residues. The J segment lost 2 bases and the V segment lost 7 bases, leaving 7 bases of the junction unmatched.

This sequence joins TRBV5-5 and TRBJ2-7; D may be TRBD1 (6 bases). Germline V gene sequence: CDR1 SGHKS, CDR2 YYEKEE (reference sequence). The CDR3 has 14 residues. The V end lost 1 base, the J end lost 2 bases, and 10 bases lay between the germline ends. The CDR3 bases are TGTGCCAGCAGCTTGAGCGCAGGGGCCTACGAGCAGTACTTC. Residues: CASSLSAGAYEQYF.

This sequence joins TRBV2 and TRBJ1-2; D uncertain. V gave up 7 bases and J gave up 5 bases, with 8 bases separating them. Germline-derived CDR1 and CDR2 are SNHLY and FYNNEI. The CDR3 runs to 11 residues. The CDR3, as DNA: TGTGCCAGCACCAACGGGTATGGCTACACCTTC. Translation gives CASTNGYGYTF.

The CDR3: CASSFSGGELFF. In nucleotides, the CDR3 is TGTGCCAGCAGTTTCTCCGGCGGGGAGCTGTTTTTT. This chain connects TRBV12-3 or TRBV12-4 to TRBJ2-2, with no clear D. The CDR3 sequence is 12 residues long. Trimming left V 3 bases short and J 7 bases short, with 6 bases between.

The gene calls are TRBV6-5 and TRBJ2-2, with 10 bases that match TRBD2. The CDR3 runs 12 residues. CDR1 and CDR2 from the germline V gene are MNHEY and SVGAGI. The V gene end was trimmed by 7 bases and the J gene end by 8 bases; junction bases not matched to a gene: 1. The CDR3 loop is CASKAGGGELFF. DNA of the CDR3: TGTGCCAGCAAAGCGGGAGGGGGGGAGCTGTTTTTT.

The gene calls are TRBV7-9 and TRBJ1-2; D gene uncertain. Between the trimmed V and J ends, which lost 5 bases and 4 bases, there was a span of 11 bases. The CDR3 runs 13 residues. Germline CDR1 SEHNR, CDR2 FQNEAQ (reference sequence). CDR3 nucleotide sequence: TGTGCCAGCAGCCAACGAGGGCTCTATGGCTACACCTTC. Protein sequence: CASSQRGLYGYTF.

The genes are TRBV7-2 and TRBJ1-1, with 8 bases identical to TRBD1. CDR1 is SGHTA, CDR2 FQGNSA, per germline. J was trimmed by 1 base and V by 4 bases; bases with no gene match: 8. The CDR3 runs to 16 residues. For the CDR3, the DNA is TGTGCCAGCAGCTCCTGGACAGGGATCGAGAACACTGAAGCTTTCTTT. Translation gives CASSSWTGIENTEAFF.

In its sample, this clonotype was seen a few times. V usage is TRBV6-1 and J usage is TRBJ2-1, with D possibly being TRBD2 (5 bases). This CDR3 is 15 amino acids long. Germline V gene sequence: CDR1 MNHNS, CDR2 SASEGT. The V and J ends lost 5 bases and 10 bases respectively, with 21 bases between them. CDR3 residues: CASSYLGVDSREQFF. The CDR3 coding sequence is TGTGCCAGCAGTTATCTGGGCGTGGACTCCAGAGAGCAGTTCTTC.

The chain employs TRBV20-1 and TRBJ2-3; D might be TRBD2 (6 bases). Trimming pared 0 bases from V and 4 bases from J, leaving 14 bases between. There are 15 residues in the CDR3. The V gene's germline CDR1 is DFQATT and CDR2 SNEGSKA (reference sequence). In DNA, the CDR3 is TGCAGTGCTAGAGATCGAACGGGAGCGGCAGATACGCAGTATTTT. Protein: CSARDRTGAADTQYF.

The CDR3 coding sequence is TGTGCCAGCAGTTACGAACGAGCGGGGACCTACGAGCAGTACTTC. Residues: CASSYERAGTYEQYF. This chain uses TRBV6-5 with TRBJ2-7; 7 bases are shared with TRBD2. Per the germline V gene, CDR1 is MNHEY and CDR2 is SVGAGI. Trimming at V came to 2 bases and at J to 2 bases, leaving 6 bases not matched to a gene. The CDR3 loop spans 15 amino acids.

V and J are TRBV12-3 or TRBV12-4 and TRBJ1-2, with 7 bases identical to TRBD1. The V segment lost 5 bases and the J segment 2 bases; nucleotides outside the gene matches: 5. There are 14 residues in the CDR3. CDR3 residues: CASSGPGQNYGYTF. In DNA, the CDR3 is TGTGCCAGCAGTGGCCCGGGACAGAACTATGGCTACACCTTC.

This clonotype was observed a handful of times. The CDR3 coding sequence is TGCAGCGTTGTCACGCGCCTACACAGAGACGCGTATTTT. This sequence encodes CSVVTRLHRDAYF. This sequence joins TRBV29-1 and TRBJ2-3; D call uncertain. Looked up from germline, CDR1 is SQVTM and CDR2 is ANQGSEA. V was shortened by 4 bases and J by 14 bases, with 22 bases between the two germline ends. The CDR3 contains 13 residues.